One sample yielded the 10 T cell receptor beta chains listed below, sequenced in a study of molecular identifiers for immune sequencing clone quantification. TCRdb reprocessed the PCR reads via MiXCR and lists one record per CDR3 protein. The repertoire consists of about 640,000 distinct CDR3 sequences, with approximately 20% occurring once and the leading ten covering roughly 0.83%. Sequencing was done on a sample of naive CD8+ T cells from blood, with Jurkat cell RNA spiked in. The subset denotes: FACS-sorted CD8+CD4-CCR7+CD45RA+ naive T cells. The receptors come from a human donor in good health. Some libraries in this study had Jurkat cell RNA spiked in.

This clonotype was counted at least ten times. V and J are TRBV5-6 and TRBJ1-2; D gene unclear. The CDR3 sequence is 16 residues long. CDR1 and CDR2 (germline): SGHDT, YYEEEE. With 3 bases removed from V and 1 base from J, the gap between germline ends came to 16 bases. This chain's CDR3 is CASSSTRAGFNYGYTF. CDR3 DNA: TGTGCCAGCAGCTCAACAAGAGCCGGATTTAACTATGGCTACACCTTC. Full variable domain (missing parts from reference TRBV5-6 and TRBJ1-2): DAGVTQSPTHLIKTRGQQVTLRCSPKSGHDTVSWYQQALGQGPQFIFQYYEEEERQRGNFPDRFSGHQFPNYSSELNVNALLLGDSALYLCASSSTRAGFNYGYTFGSGTRLTVV.

On this clonotype itself: With a much larger clone just one base away, this may be a read error. The J gene is TRBJ2-3, the V gene TRBV11-2; TRBD1 matches at 9 bases. The germline CDR1 and CDR2 sequences are SGHAT and FQNNGV. The CDR3 length is 17 residues. CDR3 residues: CAGSPRTGAGSRDTQYF. CDR3 coding DNA: TGTGCCGGCAGCCCCAGGACAGGGGCGGGATCAAGGGATACGCAGTATTTT.

In regard to this clonotype: A read error may explain this, as a much larger clone is one base away. CDR3 sequence (DNA): TGTGCCAGCAGCTCACTTGATGTCCATGGAAACACCTTATATTTT. Translating it yields CASSSLDVHGNTLYF. The chain is built from TRBV12-3 or TRBV12-4 and TRBJ1-3; D gene uncertain. The CDR3 runs 15 residues.

The table lists this clonotype with many counts. The rearrangement uses TRBV29-1 and TRBJ1-1; no definite D call. Germline assignment: CDR1 SQVTM and CDR2 ANQGSEA. Deletions cut 4 bases from V and 7 bases from J, with 13 bases between. This CDR3 spans 12 amino acids. The CDR3, as DNA: TGCAGCGTTGTTGTTCCCACCGATGAAGCTTTCTTT. It translates to CSVVVPTDEAFF. Supplemented by reference TRBV29-1 and TRBJ1-1, the full variable domain reads SAVISQKPSRDICQRGTSLTIQCQVDSQVTMMFWYRQQPGQSLTLIATANQGSEATYESGFVIDKFPISRPNLTFSTLTVSNMSPEDSSIYLCSVVVPTDEAFFGQGTRLTVV.

V usage is TRBV10-3 and J usage is TRBJ2-3, with D uncertain. Looked up from germline, CDR1 is ENHRY and CDR2 is SYGVKD. Trimming left V 3 bases short and J 10 bases short, with 23 bases between. The CDR3 has 16 residues. The CDR3 DNA reads as TGTGCCATCAGTGACGCCAAAGTACCCTACCCTACGTCGCAGTATTTT. Protein sequence: CAISDAKVPYPTSQYF.

Regarding this clonotype: A read error may explain this, as a much larger clone is one base away. The rearrangement uses TRBV30 and TRBJ1-5; possibly TRBD1 for D (5 bases). Germline V gene lookup returns CDR1 GTSNPN and CDR2 SVGIG (reference sequence). Trimming pared 5 bases from V and 6 bases from J, leaving 11 bases between. The CDR3 loop spans 12 amino acids. CDR3 sequence (DNA): TGTGCCTGGCAGGACGGGGGTCAGCCCCAGCATTTT. This sequence encodes CAWQDGGQPQHF.

The gene calls are TRBV5-6 and TRBJ2-7, with TRBD2 as a possible D gene (5 bases). In germline, CDR1 is SGHDT, CDR2 YYEEEE. Trimming left V 0 bases short and J 6 bases short, with 13 bases between. The CDR3 runs to 14 residues. CDR3 residues: CASSLDDGGTEQYF. The CDR3 coding sequence is TGTGCCAGCAGCTTGGATGATGGAGGTACCGAGCAGTACTTC.

The CDR3 DNA reads as TGTGCCACCAGTGACCACAGGGTATTATCCTACAATGAGCAGTTCTTC. As protein: CATSDHRVLSYNEQFF. The chain links TRBV24-1 to TRBJ2-1, with a weak D call TRBD1 (6 bases). Germline CDR1 and CDR2: KGHDR and SFDVKD. Trimming shortened V by 4 bases and J by 1 base, and 13 bases separated the two germline ends. The CDR3 totals 16 residues.

The V and J genes are TRBV27 and TRBJ2-7, with TRBD2 identical over 8 bases. V trimming: 5 bases; J trimming: 1 base; junction bases outside the gene matches: 7. From germline, CDR1 is MNHEY and CDR2 SMNVEV (reference sequence). This CDR3 region has 15 residues. DNA for the CDR3: TGTGCCAGCAGTCCCCAGCGGGAGTCATCCTACGAGCAGTACTTC. This codes for CASSPQRESSYEQYF.

This clonotype was detected ten times or more. This rearrangement joins TRBV19 to TRBJ1-5, with no clear D. Per germline, CDR1 LNHDA and CDR2 SQIVND (reference sequence). Trimming removed 4 bases at V and 2 bases at J, with 12 bases between. This CDR3 has 15 amino acids. The CDR3 DNA follows: TGTGCCAGTAGTACGACTGACATTGGCAATCAGCCCCAGCATTTT. Protein sequence: CASSTTDIGNQPQHF.